This T cell receptor (beta chain) was obtained from a study of cytomegalovirus exposure and HLA in healthy donors (dated by TCRdb to about 2017). In terms of the full investigation: An earlier analysis of about 560 of the donors reported approximately 300 Gb of sequence data and approximately 120 million unique TCR beta sequences obtained from approximately 180 million T cells. An early release that covered several hundred HLA-typed donors contained approximately 300 gigabases of sequencing data and tens of millions of unique TCR sequences. Among the roughly 430 genotyped donors, approximately 77% belonged to the genetic ancestry cluster associated with self-reported Caucasian donors. The aim of the study was to test whether cataloging public T cell receptors could identify signatures of past pathogen exposure. The study used immunosequencing to profile the T cell repertoires of several hundred subjects and linked those repertoires to cytomegalovirus serostatus. Along with the approximately 600-subject first cohort, a separate validation cohort of 120 different subjects was used. The study combined high-throughput TCR immunosequencing, statistical association of individual TCRs with disease status, and machine learning to predict cytomegalovirus infection status. A later analysis re-examined previously published TCR beta repertoires from hundreds of donors and added high-resolution HLA genotyping to investigate patterns of TCR occurrence. The later analysis used no new phenotypic data to find candidate immune exposures, relying instead on TCR beta sequences and their occurrence across donors. An earlier analysis of around 580 of the donors used high-throughput TCR beta sequencing to judge whether each TCR beta V gene segment behaved as functional or pseudogenic. Alongside the repertoire data, information on donor age, sex, ethnicity and CMV serostatus was compiled. Genome-wide SNP genotypes for about 55% of the roughly 670 donors were used in a later genetic analysis, which treated that subset as a discovery cohort. All discovery cohort repertoires had been generated using a single sequencing platform. Both class I and class II loci were covered by HLA typing, at four-digit resolution. The number of typed donors differed by locus: roughly 620-640 for A, B, C, DRB1 and DQB1; 500 to 550 for DQA1; approximately 600 for DPA1; and around 470 for DPB1. Roughly 5 DR-DQ haplotypes were treated as single units for association and clustering because of strong linkage in the cohort. Among around 400 genotyped donors of the cohort, an average of approximately 240,000 unique TCR beta nucleotide sequences were sequenced per donor, roughly 20% of them non-productive. The paper's findings and limits, for the study overall: A cluster of highly shared sequence variants was judged likely to represent a technical artifact of the sequencing pipeline. In an earlier analysis of some 540 of the donors, most TCR beta V segments appeared in productive rearrangements about 90% or about 30% of the time, broadly matching IMGT annotations. In a later analysis, 15,000 to 20,000 TCR beta sequences were associated with specific HLA alleles at a false discovery rate of 0.05. Cytomegalovirus status was reported to be diagnosed by the classifier with high specificity and sensitivity in both the original and validation cohorts. In a later analysis, TCR association rates were found to vary across HLA loci, with the most associated TCRs seen for DRB1 alleles and the fewest for HLA-C alleles. The study listed 164 TCR beta chains as associated with cytomegalovirus. Correlated functional status among segregating V segments might be attributable to linkage disequilibrium, but an unknown experimental factor could not be ruled out. Most CMV-associated TCR beta chains appeared to be HLA-restricted in a later analysis, and the HLA associations seemed to be driven largely by CMV exposure. In a later analysis, HLA-associated TCR beta chains were found to be more clonally expanded and to have lower generation probabilities than equally common non-associated chains. CMV serostatus was the only immune exposure information available for the cohort. A few of the identified cytomegalovirus-associated TCR beta chains were confirmed in vitro to be specific for cytomegalovirus antigens. The cohort was sequenced for TCR beta chains only, and without alpha or paired-chain data the features that could be detected were limited. According to a later analysis, parvovirus B19, influenza, CMV and Epstein-Barr virus appeared linked to several top co-occurrence clusters. In a later genetic analysis, a missense DCLRE1C variant was associated with V-gene and J-gene trimming of TCR beta chains, and the association was replicated in an independent cohort. Most TCR sequences were observed very rarely across donors, whereas some public TCRs were present in many individuals. The authors suggested that the approach could potentially be extended to other disease states and immunological phenotypes. The earlier analysis of 587 of the donors excluded some 16 rarely observed V segments, including chromosome 9 orphons, because counts were too low. A further reported finding was that TCR beta sequences accurately predicted the HLA-A and HLA-B alleles for most subjects in the first cohort. Because some donors lacked HLA typing at each locus, the association tests relied only on the typed subset. In a later genetic analysis, fewer N-insertions in productive TCRs were reported among donors in an Asian-associated ancestry cluster than the 666-donor mean. Presence/absence analyses assumed roughly uniform sequencing depth across donors, an assumption that may not hold. When HLA alleles, especially DR and DQ, strongly co-occurred, TCR associations were difficult to assign to individual alleles.

The cohort was made up of hundreds of healthy bone marrow donors. All cohort members were sampled while nominally healthy, although unrecorded immune exposures were likely present. The donor tested CMV seronegative and was one of the 352 seronegative cohort members. Each donor provided a peripheral blood sample, and peripheral blood mononuclear cells were used for TCR beta sequencing. Genomic DNA was extracted from the blood cell samples with the Qiagen DNeasy Blood Extraction Kit. Of note for this clone: It has no known antigen specificity. No base quality values were provided; no much bigger clone lies one nucleotide off.

Libraries were prepared through the immunoSEQ multiplex PCR assay. For the multiplex PCR, a mixture combining 60 forward primers for TCR Vbeta segments and 13 reverse primers for TCR Jbeta segments was used. Amplification of the CDR3 region of rearranged TCR beta genes was performed with a multiplex PCR assay on genomic DNA. The Illumina HiSeq System was used to sequence the amplified TCR beta libraries as 87-base-pair reads. As for the authors' bioinformatics: A later analysis counted approximately 74 million unique TCR beta chains across the 700 or so repertoires, and around 12 million of these chains were shared by at least two donors. To remove PCR and sequencing errors, raw reads were error-corrected and collapsed into unique sequences using a nearest-neighbor algorithm that merged closely related sequences. V, D and J gene segments were assigned by aligning CDR3 sequences to IMGT reference sequences. For a sequence to be retained, a match of at least six nucleotides to both a V gene segment and a J gene segment was required. A rearrangement was called productive if the CDR3 had no stop codons and remained in frame with V and J, and every other rearrangement was called non-productive. CDR3 was defined by IMGT convention, running from the second conserved V-encoded cysteine to the conserved J-encoded phenylalanine. The earlier analysis of 587 of the donors excluded sequences that lacked an unambiguous match to a single V gene segment. An earlier analysis of fewer than 650 of the donors classified V segments as functional when productive rearrangements were above 56.7% and as segregating when the standard deviation between donors was above 5%. A statistical classification framework was built for diagnosing cytomegalovirus status from the catalog of TCR beta chain sequences. In a later analysis, TCR nucleotide sequences were compared against IMGT/GENE-DB human TR gene sequences so that V and J genes could be assigned. The TCRdist pipeline was used in a later analysis to assign CDR3 sequences and most-parsimonious VDJ recombination scenarios. In a later analysis, every TCR beta chain was defined by the combination of its CDR3 amino acid sequence and its V-gene family, and reads without a unique V-gene family were dropped. In a later analysis, 450 to 600 highly shared, low-generation-probability nucleotide sequences were removed to address suspected cross-contamination and a sequencing artifact. In a later analysis, a clonal expansion index was calculated for each public chain from normalized within-repertoire ranks of inferred template counts. A later analysis computed generation probabilities with a VDJ recombination model fitted to out-of-frame rearrangements, and checked the results against IGoR. Hypergeometric tests were used in a later analysis to score TCR-TCR, TCR-HLA and TCR-CMV co-occurrence, with a repertoire-size bias correction applied to the TCR pairs. A later analysis estimated false discovery rates by permuting HLA or CMV assignments 20 times. A later analysis grouped co-occurring TCRs with DBSCAN, adding TCRdist sequence similarity when clustering within HLA-allele-positive subsets. Repertoires with fewer than 30,000 or more than 120,000 public chains, plus five repertoires with anomalous nucleotide sharing, were excluded from co-occurrence clustering. The table comes from immuneACCESS by way of TCRdb, which keeps in-frame sequences with V and J called. Part of the clones is missing from these tables; in studies checked, under half for an unresolved V gene and the rest for unknown reasons. Clone size and the V and J calls come from that table; the DNA yielded D and trimming. This sample comprises roughly 200,000 clones, around 85% of them detected only once. Of the sample, about 1.7% falls within the top ten clones.

This receptor was identified in a man in his forties or fifties in good health and CMV-seronegative. The specimen sequenced was PBMCs.

The CDR3 protein sequence reads: CASSARDRGTNEKLFF. The nucleotides read TGTGCCAGCAGCGCCCGGGACAGGGGGACTAATGAAAAACTGTTTTTT. The chain employs TRBV9 and TRBJ1-4, with TRBD1 identical over 11 junction bases. V is cut back by 3 bases and J by 2 bases, with 3 bases in the junction unmatched. From the germline V gene, CDR1 is SGDLS and CDR2 is YYNGEE. Including the terminal cysteine and phenylalanine, the CDR3 comprises 16 residues. Left in the record is the CDR3 DNA by itself, 48 bases read in frame from the first base.